This TCR beta chain was identified during a study of blood T cell repertoires in COVID-19. Looking at the study overall: Acute and convalescent COVID-19 specimens originated in the United States, Italy and Spain.

Participants, 18 to 89 years old, spanned fewer than 25 US areas. Assignments of participants to cohorts depended upon their own reported clinical history. Trimming cost V 2 bases and J 5 bases; bases outside gene matches: 0. Germline CDR1 is GTSNPN and CDR2 is SVGIG (reference sequence). The length of the CDR3 is 12 residues. Source study methods: Reference gene primer amplification in the assay estimated nucleated cell counts. Clones were read by immunoSEQ multiplex PCR, and TCRdb kept only the in-frame ones, dropping some. For V, J and clone size, that table is used; D and trimming come from the DNA. The table shows about 360,000 clones, with 70% to 90% occurring only once.

The chain joins TRBV30 to TRBJ2-5; 9 bases map to TRBD2. The TCR was taken from a woman aged 40 to 50 with acute COVID-19. The specimen was PBMCs or T cells enriched from blood (not recorded which). In nucleotides, the CDR3 is TGTGCCTGGAGTACTAGCGGGGAGACCCAGTACTTC. Translation: CAWSTSGETQYF.